The next 25 T cell receptor beta chains were all read from a single sample in a study of blood T cell repertoires in COVID-19. The protocol was immunoSEQ multiplex PCR, while the TCRdb copy is restricted to in-frame clones and leaves out a portion. The sample lists about 340,000 clones; about nine tenths were seen once. Specimen: peripheral blood. The receptor source for this set is a woman aged 65 to 85 with COVID-19, enrolled during active disease.

This chain joins TRBV4-3 and TRBJ2-1; 7 bases agree with TRBD1. This CDR3 region has 15 residues. Germline-derived CDR1 and CDR2 are LGHNA and YSLEER. J gave up 3 bases and V 3 bases, and 5 bases lay outside the gene matches. CDR3 sequence reads: CASSQNRGNYNEQFF. CDR3 coding DNA: TGCGCCAGCAGCCAGAACAGGGGCAACTACAATGAGCAGTTCTTC.

This clone has only a few counts. The V and J genes are TRBV6-2 or TRBV6-3 and TRBJ2-7; D is unresolved. CDR3 size: 15 residues. CDR1 and CDR2 (germline): MNHEY, SVGEGT. Trimming took 3 bases from V and 2 from J, leaving 14 bases between them. CDR3 sequence: CASSYYATAAYEQYF. The CDR3 DNA follows: TGTGCCAGCAGTTATTACGCCACGGCGGCCTACGAGCAGTACTTC.

The chain has TRBV5-4 and TRBJ1-4, with TRBD1 identical over 8 bases. The CDR3 has 17 residues. After removal of 3 bases from V and 0 bases from J, the junction contained 7 bases not matched to a gene. CDR1 is SGHNT and CDR2 is YYREEE in the germline V gene (reference sequence). CDR3 nucleotides: TGTGCCAGCAGCTCCGGACAGGGAGGATCAACTAATGAAAAACTGTTTTTT. The encoded protein is CASSSGQGGSTNEKLFF.

The V gene is TRBV9, the J gene TRBJ2-1; 13 bases fit TRBD2. The J segment lost 2 bases and the V segment lost 3 bases, leaving 2 bases of the junction unmatched. This CDR3 region has 16 residues. CDR1 is SGDLS, CDR2 YYNGEE, per germline. CDR3 sequence (DNA): TGTGCCAGCAGCGCCACTAGCGGGGGGGCCTACAATGAGCAGTTCTTC. Translating gives CASSATSGGAYNEQFF.

The rearrangement joins TRBV27 to TRBJ1-2, with D tentatively TRBD1 (5 bases). This CDR3 contains 13 residues. CDR1 MNHEY and CDR2 SMNVEV come from the germline V gene (reference sequence). V shed 6 bases and J shed 8 bases, with 16 bases lying between them. CDR3 amino acids: CASSPIYRGGYTF. CDR3 DNA: TGTGCCAGCAGCCCTATCTATCGGGGGGGCTACACCTTC.

To note about this clone: Its ends do not fully match the called genes, so a read error is possible. The rearrangement uses TRBV10-3 and TRBJ2-7, with D possibly being TRBD1 (5 bases). Germline CDR1 is ENHRY and CDR2 is SYGVKD. The CDR3 totals 13 residues. CDR3 loop: CAGQQDLSYEQYF. CDR3 bases: TGCGCCGGACAACAGGACCTCTCCTACGAGCAGTACTTC.

The chain joins TRBV29-1 to TRBJ2-3, with TRBD1 matching 9 bases. Looked up from germline, CDR1 is SQVTM and CDR2 is ANQGSEA. V shed 6 bases and J 3 bases; nucleotides not matched to a gene: 10. The CDR3 consists of 15 residues. Here the CDR3 DNA reads TGCAGCGTCGCCGGGGGACAGGGAGCGACAGATACGCAGTATTTT. Translating it yields CSVAGGQGATDTQYF.

This sequence joins TRBV4-1 and TRBJ2-5; 10 bases fit TRBD2. Per germline, CDR1 MGHRA and CDR2 YSYEKL. The CDR3 has 16 residues. The ends lost 4 bases at V and 5 bases at J; junction bases unmatched: 10. The CDR3, as DNA: TGCGCCAGCAGCCGGGGAAGCGGGGGGGCCACGGAGACCCAGTACTTC. Its translation: CASSRGSGGATETQYF.

J is TRBJ2-7 and V is TRBV5-1, with 10 bases aligning to TRBD1. Germline-derived CDR1 and CDR2 are SGHRS and YFSETQ. The V segment lost 3 bases and the J segment 3 bases; nucleotides outside the gene matches: 6. The CDR3 sequence is 15 residues long. For the CDR3, the DNA is TGCGCCAGCAGCTGGGGGACAGGGGCCGGCTACGAGCAGTACTTC. It is translated as CASSWGTGAGYEQYF.

The chain employs TRBV4-1 and TRBJ1-2, with D possibly TRBD1 on 5 matching bases. V gave up 4 bases and J gave up 7 bases, with 16 bases separating them. From germline, CDR1 is MGHRA and CDR2 YSYEKL. This CDR3 is 14 amino acids long. DNA of the CDR3: TGCGCCAGCAGCCGGACTCAGGGTAGCGGTGGCTACACCTTC. It specifies CASSRTQGSGGYTF.

This clone was counted a few times. V usage is TRBV6-6 and J usage is TRBJ1-2, with D possibly being TRBD1 (6 bases). CDR1 is MNHNY and CDR2 is SVGAGI in the germline V gene (reference sequence). The V end was cut by 5 bases, the J end by 1 base, with 26 bases between. CDR3 length: 19 amino acids. CDR3 region: CASSPATLLTGNNNYGYTF. The CDR3 nucleotides are TGTGCCAGCAGTCCGGCAACACTCTTAACAGGGAATAATAACTATGGCTACACCTTC.

This chain connects TRBV24-1 to TRBJ1-2; D unclear. The CDR3 loop spans 14 amino acids. CDR1 and CDR2 (germline): KGHDR, SFDVKD. The V gene lost 4 bases and the J gene lost 7 bases, with 15 bases spanning the gap. For the CDR3, the DNA is TGTGCCACCAGTGACCCTGAACAGCCGGCTGGCTACACCTTC. Protein: CATSDPEQPAGYTF.

In its sample, this clone was seen once. The V gene is TRBV6-5, the J gene TRBJ1-6, with TRBD1 matching 9 bases. Trimming at V came to 4 bases and at J to 9 bases, leaving 4 bases not matched to a gene. The CDR3 length is 14 residues. Germline values: CDR1 MNHEY, CDR2 SVGAGI. CDR3 bases: TGTGCCAGCAGTTCGGGACAGGGCGGTTCACCCCTCCACTTT. Protein product: CASSSGQGGSPLHF.

This clone was observed a single time. The chain recombines TRBV5-7 with TRBJ2-5; D might be TRBD2 (5 bases). TRBV5-7 has ORF status, its function being uncertain. V lost 8 bases, J lost 2 bases, and 19 bases lay in between. The CDR3 has 15 residues. The CDR3 protein is CARTRKGGPQETQYF. The CDR3 nucleotides read TGTGCCAGAACCCGGAAAGGCGGGCCACAAGAGACCCAGTACTTC.

V usage is TRBV11-2 and J usage is TRBJ1-1; D gene ambiguous. CDR3 length equals 14 residues. In germline, CDR1 is SGHAT, CDR2 FQNNGV. The ends were cut back, 5 bases at V and 3 bases at J, with 13 bases in the middle. The CDR3 DNA follows: TGTGCCAGCAGCCATATTCCGCCGGACACTGAAGCTTTCTTT. This gives the protein CASSHIPPDTEAFF.

J is TRBJ2-1 and V is TRBV3-1 (or the pseudogene TRBV3-2); unclear D gene. The length of the CDR3 is 13 residues. CDR1 is LGHDT, CDR2 YNNKEL, per germline (reference sequence). Trimming took 0 bases from V and 4 from J, leaving 4 bases between them. The CDR3 DNA is TGTGCCAGCAGCCAAGACCGTTACAATGAGCAGTTCTTC. Protein product: CASSQDRYNEQFF.

This chain's CDR3 is CASSLMGAGSPLHF. Written as DNA, the CDR3 is TGTGCCAGCAGCTTAATGGGGGCCGGTTCACCCCTCCACTTT. V gene TRBV11-2 combines with J gene TRBJ1-6, with TRBD1 as a possible D gene (6 bases). The V and J ends lost 2 bases and 9 bases respectively, with 11 bases between them. The CDR3 is 14 amino acids. Germline V gene lookup returns CDR1 SGHAT and CDR2 FQNNGV.

This chain links TRBV19 with TRBJ1-5; no reliable D call. V gave up 3 bases and J gave up 4 bases, with 10 bases separating them. The CDR3 covers 14 residues. The germline V gene has CDR1 LNHDA and CDR2 SQIVND (reference sequence). CDR3 nucleotides: TGTGCCAGTAGTATGCACGGGGAAAATCAGCCCCAGCATTTT. Its translation is CASSMHGENQPQHF.

This chain joins TRBV6-5 and TRBJ1-1, with a weak D call TRBD1 (6 bases). Looked up from germline, CDR1 is MNHEY and CDR2 is SVGAGI. The CDR3 is 14 residues long. V dropped 6 bases and J dropped 4 bases, with 15 bases sitting between them. The CDR3 is CASSPGQRRTEAFF. Written as DNA, the CDR3 is TGTGCCAGCAGCCCCGGACAGAGGCGCACTGAAGCTTTCTTT.

The chain couples TRBV5-5 to TRBJ1-1; D is uncertain. Germline V lookup: CDR1 SGHKS, CDR2 YYEKEE (reference sequence). This CDR3 spans 15 amino acids. Trimming left V 4 bases short and J 2 bases short, with 15 bases between. The CDR3 loop reads CASSQNPGENTEAFF. In DNA, the CDR3 is TGTGCCAGCAGCCAGAACCCCGGGGAAAACACTGAAGCTTTCTTT.

The gene calls are TRBV9 and TRBJ1-1, with TRBD1 matching 8 bases. The V and J ends lost 1 base and 5 bases, in that order; junction bases with no gene match: 7. The CDR3 totals 15 residues. Germline values: CDR1 SGDLS, CDR2 YYNGEE. CDR3 residues: CASSVTGGLFTEAFF. The CDR3 nucleotides read TGTGCCAGCAGCGTAACAGGGGGATTATTTACTGAAGCTTTCTTT.

V is TRBV5-1 and J is TRBJ2-2; the D is unclear. Trimming took 9 bases from V and 1 from J, leaving 10 bases between them. Germline V CDR1 and CDR2: SGHRS, YFSETQ. The length of the CDR3 is 13 residues. The CDR3 loop is CATSEQNTGELFF. The CDR3 region has the DNA TGCGCCACATCCGAACAGAACACCGGGGAGCTGTTTTTT. Full variable domain (outside the CDR3, taken from reference TRBV5-1 and TRBJ2-2): KAGVTQTPRYLIKTRGQQVTLSCSPISGHRSVSWYQQTPGQGLQFLFEYFSETQRNKGNFPGRFSGRQFSNSRSEMNVSTLELGDSALYLCATSEQNTGELFFGEGSRLTVL.

V usage is TRBV3-1 (or the pseudogene TRBV3-2) and J usage is TRBJ1-1, with D uncertain. This CDR3 region has 13 residues. V was cut by 1 base and J by 1 base, with 4 bases left in between. Germline lookup yields CDR1 LGHDT and CDR2 YNNKEL (reference sequence). The CDR3 spells CASSQAENTEAFF. The CDR3 coding sequence is TGTGCCAGCAGCCAAGCAGAGAACACTGAAGCTTTCTTT.

To note about this clone: A junction boundary mismatches the germline segment, possibly from a read error. The CDR3 sequence: CASNLSPGEKAFF. The CDR3 nucleotides read TGTGCCAGCAACTTAAGCCCGGGGGAAAAAGCTTTCTTT. The V and J genes are TRBV7-9 and TRBJ1-1; D is possibly TRBD1 (5 bases). Per germline, CDR1 SEHNR and CDR2 FQNEAQ (reference sequence). This CDR3 spans 13 amino acids.

The V and J genes are TRBV28 and TRBJ2-7, with TRBD1 matching over 11 bases. The CDR3 length is 14 residues. Germline V gives CDR1 MDHEN, CDR2 SYDVKM. V dropped 8 bases and J dropped 4; count of bases not matched to a gene: 7. This CDR3 reads CASGGQGGIYEQYF. For the CDR3, the DNA is TGTGCCAGCGGGGGACAGGGGGGGATTTACGAGCAGTACTTC. The full variable domain, with the rest looked up from reference TRBV28 and TRBJ2-7, is DVKVTQSSRYLVKRTGEKVFLECVQDMDHENMFWYRQDPGLGLRLIYFSYDVKMKEKGDIPEGYSVSREKKERFSLILESASTNQTSMYLCASGGQGGIYEQYFGPGTRLTVT.